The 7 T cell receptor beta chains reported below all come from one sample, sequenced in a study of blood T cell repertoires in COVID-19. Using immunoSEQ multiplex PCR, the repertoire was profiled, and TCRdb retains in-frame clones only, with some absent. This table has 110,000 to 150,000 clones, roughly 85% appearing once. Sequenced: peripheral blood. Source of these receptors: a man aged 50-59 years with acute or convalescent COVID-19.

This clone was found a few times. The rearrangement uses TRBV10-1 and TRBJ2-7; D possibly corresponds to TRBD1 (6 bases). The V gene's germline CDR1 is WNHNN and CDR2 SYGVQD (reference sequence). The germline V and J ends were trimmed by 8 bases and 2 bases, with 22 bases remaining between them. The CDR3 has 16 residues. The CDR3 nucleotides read TGCGCCAGCCAGCTCCCGGACAGCCGGAGGCCCTACGAGCAGTACTTC. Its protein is CASQLPDSRRPYEQYF.

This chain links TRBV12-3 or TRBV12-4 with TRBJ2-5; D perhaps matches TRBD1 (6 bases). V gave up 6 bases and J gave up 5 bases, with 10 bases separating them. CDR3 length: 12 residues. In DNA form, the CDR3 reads TGTGCCAGCAGCACAGGGTTCGAGACCCAGTACTTC. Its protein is CASSTGFETQYF.

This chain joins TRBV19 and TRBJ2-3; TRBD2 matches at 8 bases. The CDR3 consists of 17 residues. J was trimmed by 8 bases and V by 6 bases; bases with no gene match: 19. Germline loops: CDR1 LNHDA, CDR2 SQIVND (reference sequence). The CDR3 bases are TGTGCCAGTAGATCATTAACGCGGGAGGCCACTTTCGGTACGCAGTATTTT. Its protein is CASRSLTREATFGTQYF.

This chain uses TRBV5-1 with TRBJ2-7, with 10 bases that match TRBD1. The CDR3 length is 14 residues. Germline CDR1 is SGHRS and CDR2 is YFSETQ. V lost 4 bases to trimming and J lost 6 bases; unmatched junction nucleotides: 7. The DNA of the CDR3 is TGCGCCAGCAGCCCGACAGGGGGCAACAGCGAGCAGTACTTC. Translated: CASSPTGGNSEQYF.

This CDR3 reads CASSYPRELNEQFF. The CDR3 DNA sequence: TGCGCCAGCAGCTACCCGCGGGAGCTGAATGAGCAGTTCTTC. The chain combines TRBV5-1 with TRBJ2-1; 7 bases agree with TRBD2. The junction had 7 bases not matched to a gene; V was cut back by 3 bases and J by 7 bases. The CDR3 is made up of 14 amino acids. The germline CDR1 and CDR2 sequences are SGHRS and YFSETQ.

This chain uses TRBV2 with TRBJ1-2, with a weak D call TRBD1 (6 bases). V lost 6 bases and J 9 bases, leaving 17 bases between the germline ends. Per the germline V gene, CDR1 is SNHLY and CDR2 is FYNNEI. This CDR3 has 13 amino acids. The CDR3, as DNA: TGTGCCAGCAGGGGTCCAGGGGCTCAGCGCTACACCTTC. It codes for CASRGPGAQRYTF.

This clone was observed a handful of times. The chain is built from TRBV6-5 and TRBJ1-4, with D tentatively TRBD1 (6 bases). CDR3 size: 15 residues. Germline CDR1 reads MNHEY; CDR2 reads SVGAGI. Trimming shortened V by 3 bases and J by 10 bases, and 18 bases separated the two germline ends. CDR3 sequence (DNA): TGTGCCAGCAGTTATTCGGGCAGGGGAGCAGTAAAACTGTTTTTT. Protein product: CASSYSGRGAVKLFF.